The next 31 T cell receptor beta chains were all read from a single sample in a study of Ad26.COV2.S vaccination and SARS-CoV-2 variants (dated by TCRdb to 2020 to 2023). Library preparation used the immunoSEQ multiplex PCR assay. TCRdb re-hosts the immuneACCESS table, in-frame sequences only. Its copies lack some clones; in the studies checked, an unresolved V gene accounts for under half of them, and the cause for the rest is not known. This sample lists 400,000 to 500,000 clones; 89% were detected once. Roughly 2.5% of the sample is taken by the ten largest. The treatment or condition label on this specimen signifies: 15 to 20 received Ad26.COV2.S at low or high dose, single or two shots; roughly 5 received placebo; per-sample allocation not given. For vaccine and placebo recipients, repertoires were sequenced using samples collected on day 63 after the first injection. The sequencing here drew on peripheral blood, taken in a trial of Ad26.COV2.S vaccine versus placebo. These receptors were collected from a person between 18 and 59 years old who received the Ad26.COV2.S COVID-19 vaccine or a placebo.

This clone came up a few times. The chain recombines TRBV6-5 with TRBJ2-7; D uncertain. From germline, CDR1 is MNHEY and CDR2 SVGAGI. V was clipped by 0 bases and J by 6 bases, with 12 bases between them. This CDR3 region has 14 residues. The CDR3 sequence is CASSYSGARAEQYF. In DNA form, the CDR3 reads TGTGCCAGCAGTTACTCAGGAGCTAGAGCCGAGCAGTACTTC.

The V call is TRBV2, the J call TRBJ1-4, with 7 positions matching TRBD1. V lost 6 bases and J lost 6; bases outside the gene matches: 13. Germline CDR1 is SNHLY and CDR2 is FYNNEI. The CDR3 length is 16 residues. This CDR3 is CASSEHSARGYEKLFF. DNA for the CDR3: TGTGCCAGCAGCGAGCACTCGGCCAGGGGGTATGAAAAACTGTTTTTT. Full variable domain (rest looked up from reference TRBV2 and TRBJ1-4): EPEVTQTPSHQVTQMGQEVILRCVPISNHLYFYWYRQILGQKVEFLVSFYNNEISEKSEIFDDQFSVERPDGSNFTLKIRSTKLEDSAMYFCASSEHSARGYEKLFFGSGTQLSVL.

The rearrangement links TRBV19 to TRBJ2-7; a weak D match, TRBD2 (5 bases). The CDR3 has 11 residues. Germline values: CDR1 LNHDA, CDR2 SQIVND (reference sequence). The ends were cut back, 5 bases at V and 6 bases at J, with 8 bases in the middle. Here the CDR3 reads CASSEAGEQYF. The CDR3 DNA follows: TGTGCCAGTAGTGAGGCGGGCGAGCAGTACTTC.

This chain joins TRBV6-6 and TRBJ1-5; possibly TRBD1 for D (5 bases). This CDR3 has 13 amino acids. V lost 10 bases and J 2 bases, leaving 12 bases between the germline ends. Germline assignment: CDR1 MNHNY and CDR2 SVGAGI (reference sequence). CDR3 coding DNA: TGTGCCACCTGCCTACAGGGCAATCAGCCCCAGCATTTT. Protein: CATCLQGNQPQHF.

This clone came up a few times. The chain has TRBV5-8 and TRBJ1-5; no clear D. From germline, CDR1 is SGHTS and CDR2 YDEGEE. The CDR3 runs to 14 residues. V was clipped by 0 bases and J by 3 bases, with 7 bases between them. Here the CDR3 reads CASSLDQVNQPQHF. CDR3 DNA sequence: TGTGCCAGCAGCTTGGATCAAGTCAATCAGCCCCAGCATTTT. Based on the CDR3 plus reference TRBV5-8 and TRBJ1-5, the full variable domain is EAGVTQSPTHLIKTRGQQATLRCSPISGHTSVYWYQQALGLGLQFLLWYDEGEERNRGNFPPRFSGRQFPNYSSELNVNALELEDSALYLCASSLDQVNQPQHFGDGTRLSIL.

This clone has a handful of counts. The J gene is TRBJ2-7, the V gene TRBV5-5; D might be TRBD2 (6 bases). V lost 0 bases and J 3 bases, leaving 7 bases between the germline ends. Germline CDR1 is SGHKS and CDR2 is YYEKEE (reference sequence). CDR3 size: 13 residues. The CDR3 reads CASSLEGLYEQYV. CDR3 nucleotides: TGTGCCAGCAGCTTGGAGGGACTCTACGAGCAGTACGTC.

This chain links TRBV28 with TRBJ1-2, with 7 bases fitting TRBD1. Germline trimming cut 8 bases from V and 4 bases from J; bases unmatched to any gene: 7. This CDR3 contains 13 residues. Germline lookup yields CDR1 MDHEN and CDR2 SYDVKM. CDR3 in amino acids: CASQNRGGYGYTF. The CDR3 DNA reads TGTGCCAGCCAAAACAGGGGAGGCTATGGCTACACCTTC.

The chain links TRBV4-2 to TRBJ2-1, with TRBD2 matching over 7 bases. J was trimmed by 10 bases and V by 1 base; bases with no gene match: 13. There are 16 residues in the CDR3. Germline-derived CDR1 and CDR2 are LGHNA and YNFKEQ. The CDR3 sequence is CASSQVGGRFGNEQFF. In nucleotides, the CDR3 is TGTGCCAGCAGCCAAGTGGGAGGGCGGTTTGGTAACGAGCAGTTCTTC.

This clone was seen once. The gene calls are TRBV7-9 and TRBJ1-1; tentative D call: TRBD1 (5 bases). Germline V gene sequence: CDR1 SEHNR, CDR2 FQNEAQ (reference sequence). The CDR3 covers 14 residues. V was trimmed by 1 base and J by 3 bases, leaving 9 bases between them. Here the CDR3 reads CASSLVWGDTEAFF. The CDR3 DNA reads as TGTGCCAGCAGCTTAGTGTGGGGGGACACTGAAGCTTTCTTT.

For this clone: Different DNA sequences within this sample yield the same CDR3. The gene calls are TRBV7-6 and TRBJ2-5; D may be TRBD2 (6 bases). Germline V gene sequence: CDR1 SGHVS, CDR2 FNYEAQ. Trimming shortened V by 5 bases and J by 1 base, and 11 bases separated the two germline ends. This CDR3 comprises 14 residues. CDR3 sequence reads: CASSRSGPQETQYF. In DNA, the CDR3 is TGTGCCAGCAGCCGTAGCGGCCCCCAAGAGACCCAGTACTTC. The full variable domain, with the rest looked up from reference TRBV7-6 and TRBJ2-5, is GAGVSQSPRYKVTKRGQDVALRCDPISGHVSLYWYRQALGQGPEFLTYFNYEAQQDKSGLPNDRFSAERPEGSISTLTIQRTEQRDSAMYRCASSRSGPQETQYFGPGTRLLVL.

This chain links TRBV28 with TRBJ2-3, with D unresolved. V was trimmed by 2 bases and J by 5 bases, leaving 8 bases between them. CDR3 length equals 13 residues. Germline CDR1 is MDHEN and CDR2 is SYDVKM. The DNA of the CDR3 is TGTGCCAGCAGTTTAGTTTTCGGAGATACGCAGTATTTT. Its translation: CASSLVFGDTQYF. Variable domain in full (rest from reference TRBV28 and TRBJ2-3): DVKVTQSSRYLVKRTGEKVFLECVQDMDHENMFWYRQDPGLGLRLIYFSYDVKMKEKGDIPEGYSVSREKKERFSLILESASTNQTSMYLCASSLVFGDTQYFGPGTRLTVL.

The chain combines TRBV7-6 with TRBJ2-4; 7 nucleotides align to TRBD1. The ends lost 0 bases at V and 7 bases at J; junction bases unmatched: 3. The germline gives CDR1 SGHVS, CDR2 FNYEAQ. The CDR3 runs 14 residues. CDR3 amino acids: CASSLATGLNIQYF. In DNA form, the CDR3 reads TGTGCCAGCAGCTTAGCGACAGGGCTTAACATTCAGTACTTC.

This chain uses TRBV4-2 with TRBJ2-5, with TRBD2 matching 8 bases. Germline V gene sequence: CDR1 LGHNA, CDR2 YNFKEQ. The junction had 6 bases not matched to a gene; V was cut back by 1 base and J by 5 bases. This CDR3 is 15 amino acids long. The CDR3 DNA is TGTGCCAGCAGCCAAGTGTTTTTAGCGGGGGAGACCCAGTACTTC. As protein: CASSQVFLAGETQYF.

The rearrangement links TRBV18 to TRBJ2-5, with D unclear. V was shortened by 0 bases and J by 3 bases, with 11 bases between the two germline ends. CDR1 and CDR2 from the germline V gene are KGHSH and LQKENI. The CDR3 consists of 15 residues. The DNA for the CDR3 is TGTGCCAGCTCACCACCCGGCAGGAGAAAAGAGACCCAGTACTTC. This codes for CASSPPGRRKETQYF.

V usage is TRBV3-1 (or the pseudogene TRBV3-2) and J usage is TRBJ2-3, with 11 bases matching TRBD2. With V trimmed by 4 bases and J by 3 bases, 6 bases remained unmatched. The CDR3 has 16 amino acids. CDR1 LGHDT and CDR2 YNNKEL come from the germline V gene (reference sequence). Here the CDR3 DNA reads TGTGCCAGCAGCCGTCTAGCGGGAGGCGTGACAGATACGCAGTATTTT. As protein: CASSRLAGGVTDTQYF.

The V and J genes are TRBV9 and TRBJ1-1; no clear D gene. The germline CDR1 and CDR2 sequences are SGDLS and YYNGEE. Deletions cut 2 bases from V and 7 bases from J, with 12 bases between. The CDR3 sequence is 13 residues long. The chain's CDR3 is CASSVAGPGEAFF. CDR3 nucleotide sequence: TGTGCCAGCAGCGTTGCAGGTCCGGGTGAAGCTTTCTTT.

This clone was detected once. This CDR3 is CASSQLAASTDTQYF. CDR3 DNA: TGTGCCAGCAGCCAACTAGCGGCTAGCACAGATACGCAGTATTTT. J is TRBJ2-3 and V is TRBV14; 7 bases line up with TRBD2. V dropped 2 bases and J dropped 0; count of bases not matched to a gene: 2. Germline V lookup: CDR1 SGHDN, CDR2 FVKESK. The length of the CDR3 is 15 residues.

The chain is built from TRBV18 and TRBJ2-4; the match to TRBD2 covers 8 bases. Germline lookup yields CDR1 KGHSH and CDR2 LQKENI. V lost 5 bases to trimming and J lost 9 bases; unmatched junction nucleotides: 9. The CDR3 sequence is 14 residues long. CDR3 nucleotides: TGTGCCAGCTCAACCGGTATCGGGGGGGGCATTCAGTACTTC. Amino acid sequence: CASSTGIGGGIQYF.

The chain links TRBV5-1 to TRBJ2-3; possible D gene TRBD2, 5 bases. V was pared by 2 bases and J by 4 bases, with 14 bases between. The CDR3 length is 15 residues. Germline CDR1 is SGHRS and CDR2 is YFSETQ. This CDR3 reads CASSLGGGWADTQYF. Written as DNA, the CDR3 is TGCGCCAGCAGCTTAGGTGGAGGTTGGGCAGATACGCAGTATTTT.

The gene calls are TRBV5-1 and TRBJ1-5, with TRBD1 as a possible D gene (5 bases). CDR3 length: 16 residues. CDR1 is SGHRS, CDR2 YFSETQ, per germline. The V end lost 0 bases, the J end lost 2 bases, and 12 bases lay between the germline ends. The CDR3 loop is CASSLGDLEGNQPQHF. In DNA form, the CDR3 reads TGCGCCAGCAGCTTGGGGGACCTTGAAGGCAATCAGCCCCAGCATTTT.

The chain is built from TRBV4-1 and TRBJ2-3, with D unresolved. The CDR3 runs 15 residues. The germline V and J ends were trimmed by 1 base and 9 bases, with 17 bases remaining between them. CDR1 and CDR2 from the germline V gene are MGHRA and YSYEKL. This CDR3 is CASSQGLGSTLTQYF. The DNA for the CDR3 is TGCGCCAGCAGCCAAGGCCTGGGTTCAACTCTAACGCAGTATTTT.

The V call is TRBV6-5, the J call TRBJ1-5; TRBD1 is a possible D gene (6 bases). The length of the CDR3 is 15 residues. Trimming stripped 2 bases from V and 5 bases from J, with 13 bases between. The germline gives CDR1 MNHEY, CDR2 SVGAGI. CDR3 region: CASSYHQGSDQPQHF. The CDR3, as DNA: TGTGCCAGCAGTTACCACCAGGGGAGCGATCAGCCCCAGCATTTT.

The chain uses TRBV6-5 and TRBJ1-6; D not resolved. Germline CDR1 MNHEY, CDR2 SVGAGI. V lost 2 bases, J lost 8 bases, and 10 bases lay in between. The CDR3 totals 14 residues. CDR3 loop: CASSYQQSYSPLHF. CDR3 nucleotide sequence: TGTGCCAGCAGTTACCAGCAGAGCTATTCACCCCTCCACTTT.

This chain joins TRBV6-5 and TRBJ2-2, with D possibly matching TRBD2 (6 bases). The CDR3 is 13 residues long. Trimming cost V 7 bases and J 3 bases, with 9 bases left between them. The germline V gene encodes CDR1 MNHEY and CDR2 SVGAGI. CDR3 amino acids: CASNQRDTGELFF. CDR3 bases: TGTGCCAGCAATCAGCGGGACACCGGGGAGCTGTTTTTT.

CDR3 residues: CASSLWDNNQPQHF. The DNA for the CDR3 is TGTGCCAGCAGCTTGTGGGACAACAATCAGCCCCAGCATTTT. The rearrangement uses TRBV5-5 and TRBJ1-5, with D perhaps matching TRBD1 (6 bases). Germline-derived CDR1 and CDR2 are SGHKS and YYEKEE (reference sequence). The CDR3 extends over 14 amino acids. V lost 1 base and J lost 3, with 8 bases in between.

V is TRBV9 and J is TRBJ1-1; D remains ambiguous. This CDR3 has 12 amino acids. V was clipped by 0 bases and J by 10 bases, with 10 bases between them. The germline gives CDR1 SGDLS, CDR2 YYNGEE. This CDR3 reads CASSVEGFIAFF. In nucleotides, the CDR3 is TGTGCCAGCAGCGTAGAAGGTTTTATAGCTTTCTTT.

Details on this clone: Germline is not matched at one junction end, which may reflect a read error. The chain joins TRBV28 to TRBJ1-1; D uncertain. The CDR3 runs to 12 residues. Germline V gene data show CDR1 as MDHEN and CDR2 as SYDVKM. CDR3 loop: CASSLPAGMILF. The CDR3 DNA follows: TGTGCCAGCAGTTTACCCGCCGGAATGATTCTCTTT.

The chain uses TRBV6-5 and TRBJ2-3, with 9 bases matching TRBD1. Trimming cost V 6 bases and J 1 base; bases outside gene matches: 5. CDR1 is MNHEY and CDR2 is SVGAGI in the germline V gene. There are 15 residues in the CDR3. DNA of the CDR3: TGTGCCAGCAGCTCTCGGACAGGGGGCACAGATACGCAGTATTTT. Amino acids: CASSSRTGGTDTQYF.

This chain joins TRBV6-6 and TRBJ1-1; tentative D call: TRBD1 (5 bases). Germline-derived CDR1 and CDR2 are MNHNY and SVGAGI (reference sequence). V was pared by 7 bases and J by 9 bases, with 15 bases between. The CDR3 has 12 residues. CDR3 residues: CASTPNGHKAFF. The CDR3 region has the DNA TGTGCCAGCACTCCTAACGGACATAAAGCTTTCTTT.

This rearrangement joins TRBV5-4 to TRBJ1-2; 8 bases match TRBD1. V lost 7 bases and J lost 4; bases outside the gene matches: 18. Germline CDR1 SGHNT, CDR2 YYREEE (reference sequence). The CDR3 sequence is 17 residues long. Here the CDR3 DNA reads TGTGCCAGCTACCCTGCCCGGACAGGGCAAACCTCCTATGGCTACACCTTC. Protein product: CASYPARTGQTSYGYTF. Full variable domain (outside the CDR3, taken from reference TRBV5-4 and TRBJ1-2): ETGVTQSPTHLIKTRGQQVTLRCSSQSGHNTVSWYQQALGQGPQFIFQYYREEENGRGNFPPRFSGLQFPNYSSELNVNALELDDSALYLCASYPARTGQTSYGYTFGSGTRLTVV.

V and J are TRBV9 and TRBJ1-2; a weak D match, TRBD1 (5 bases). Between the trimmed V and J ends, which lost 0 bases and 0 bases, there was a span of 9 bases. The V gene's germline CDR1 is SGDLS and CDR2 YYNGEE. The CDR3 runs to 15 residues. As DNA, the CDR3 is TGTGCCAGCAGCGTAGGGGGGGATGCTAACTATGGCTACACCTTC. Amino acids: CASSVGGDANYGYTF.